This T cell receptor beta chain was retrieved from a study of regulatory T cells in long-lasting Graves disease. This clonotype was recorded at least ten times. CDR1 MDHEN and CDR2 SYDVKM come from the germline V gene. The CDR3 extends over 13 amino acids. V was pared by 1 base and J by 9 bases, with 7 bases between. CDR3-region Arm-PCR and iRepertoire HTBI primers produced the TCR beta libraries. TCRdb called the multiplex PCR reads again in MiXCR, with one record for every CDR3 protein. Seen here are more than 400,000 distinct CDR3 sequences, around 15% observed once, and the top ten hold about 11%. Indicated time point: newly diagnosed GD, antithyroid drugs for less than 3 months. Making the TCR library involved RNA that had been extracted from PBMCs. Separately, the same data were catalogued under a study of T cells in Graves' hyperthyroidism and ophthalmopathy.

This TCR derives from a woman aged 30 to 39 with Graves disease. The rearrangement links TRBV28 to TRBJ1-6, with D unresolved. The sequencing here drew on peripheral blood mononuclear cells (PBMCs), taken at new diagnosis, from a patient treated with antithyroid drugs. CDR3 sequence reads: CASSLFLSSPLHF. CDR3 coding DNA: TGTGCCAGCAGTTTATTTTTAAGTTCACCCCTCCACTTT.